This TCR beta chain came from a study of blood T cell repertoires in COVID-19. The data were produced by immunoSEQ multiplex PCR, yet TCRdb's version contains in-frame clones alone and is incomplete. The sample records roughly 350,000 clones, around nine tenths being singletons. This CDR3 has 14 residues. Germline CDR1 reads SGHDT; CDR2 reads YYEEEE. J was trimmed by 4 bases and V by 0 bases; bases with no gene match: 3. This sequence was found in a woman aged 18-29 years who had recovered from COVID-19. The specimen sequenced was peripheral blood. This chain joins TRBV5-6 and TRBJ1-1; 7 nucleotides line up with TRBD1. The CDR3 DNA reads TGTGCCAGCAGCTTGGGACAGGGTTTCACTGAAGCTTTCTTT. Residues: CASSLGQGFTEAFF.